Listed below are T cell receptor beta chains from one sample, sequenced in a study of human T cells and chemical hapten exposure. TCRdb independently ran MiXCR on the RACE reads; one entry per CDR3 protein. Of some 170,000 distinct CDR3 sequences listed, around 22% are singletons. Sequenced here: whole blood, sampled in connection with sensitization to the hapten diphenylcyclopropenone (DPC). Source of these receptors: a woman aged 50 to 60 with alopecia areata. Some clones in this sample may be carry-over from other donors' samples. Each CDR3 is given without its conserved first and last residue. Fields, in order: V gene, clone size, J gene, CDR3 protein. A row's size may be missing; if present it is once, few, many or a size class.

TRBV20-1	NA	TRBJ2-7	SARGQGRVLDEQY
TRBV15	few	TRBJ2-7	ATRPAGNDEQY
TRBV6-4	NA	TRBJ2-2	ASTRDHNTGELF
TRBV20-1	NA	TRBJ2-7	SARAGGIHEQY
TRBV20-1	NA	TRBJ1-4	SASSASTNEKLF
TRBV9	NA	TRBJ1-5	ASSVATGENQPQH
TRBV12-3/TRBV12-4	NA	TRBJ1-5	ASSYVLPPSNQPQH
TRBV10-3	NA	TRBJ2-6	AIRRDSLSGANVLT
TRBV9	NA	TRBJ2-3	ASSVDPTSTDTQY
TRBV20-1	NA	TRBJ2-1	SVTARVAVYNEQF
TRBV29-1	few	TRBJ2-7	SVCGDSYEQY
TRBV10-3	NA	TRBJ2-7	AISAGTGGDEQY
TRBV20-1	NA	TRBJ2-1	SARRLAAVYEQF
TRBV5-1	NA	TRBJ2-2	ASSLRRVNTGELF
TRBV20-1	NA	TRBJ1-1	SASRDTEAF
TRBV5-1	few	TRBJ1-1	ASSLGGGRVGPEAF
TRBV5-1	many	TRBJ2-5	ASSFGQGRETQY
TRBV10-3	NA	TRBJ1-1	AIRGQGLAEAF
TRBV29-1	few	TRBJ2-1	SVEDGFRQF
TRBV5-1	few	TRBJ2-2	ASSLETGGLTGELF
TRBV29-1	NA	TRBJ2-1	SDSRGAYNEQF
TRBV20-1	few	TRBJ2-1	SYVSGSSYNEQF
TRBV27	NA	TRBJ1-1	ASSLGQGRGNTEAF
TRBV5-1	few	TRBJ1-4	ASSLGQGATNEKLF
TRBV15	NA	TRBJ2-4	ATSRDQGLAKNIQY
TRBV5-1	NA	TRBJ2-1	ASSTGQGKSEQF
TRBV2	NA	TRBJ2-1	ASTRLDGPLGEQF
TRBV28	NA	TRBJ1-2	ASSYTGENYGYT
TRBV15	few	TRBJ1-3	ATSRDLGDSGNTIY
TRBV12-3/TRBV12-4	NA	TRBJ2-3	ASSLMGGRDTQY
TRBV9	few	TRBJ2-7	ASSVETGPYEQY
TRBV5-5	few	TRBJ2-1	ASSFVRALSSYNEQF
TRBV20-1	few	TRBJ1-5	SASRDRVSSNQPQH
TRBV18	few	TRBJ2-1	ASSPRAPSSYNEQF
TRBV24-1	NA	TRBJ1-2	ATSDSRTAYGYT
TRBV11-2	NA	TRBJ1-1	ASGAETVNTEAF
TRBV5-1	once	TRBJ2-1	ASSLVVGGAYTNEQF
TRBV20-1	NA	TRBJ2-7	SASASRDRGTYEQY
TRBV10-3	NA	TRBJ2-5	AISEPGQGATQY
TRBV5-6	few	TRBJ2-7	ASSLGITSGPSYEQY
TRBV20-1	NA	TRBJ2-3	SAMAWGTRGADTQY
TRBV27	NA	TRBJ2-1	ASSPLASGAHNEQF
TRBV3-1	NA	TRBJ1-2	ASSQDFSENYGYT
TRBV4-2	NA	TRBJ1-2	ASSQDLRGWNYGYT
TRBV27	few	TRBJ1-1	ASSSWGQIEAF
TRBV9	few	TRBJ2-2	ASSVGQGVLTGELF
TRBV6-6	NA	TRBJ2-7	ASSYSTGRGYEQY